This TCR beta chain was recorded in a study of a mutant IDH1 vaccine in newly diagnosed glioma. Background on the study: Following radiotherapy alone, or alongside temozolomide cycles, vaccination was started after an interval of 4-6 weeks. Patients under treatment included around 60% males and roughly 40% females and had a mean age of approximately 40 years. Former treatment meant radiotherapy, temozolomide, or both; the majority had gotten both.

Time point: week 11, during vaccination. In every dose of vaccine, 300 ug of mutant IDH1 20-mer peptide was given alongside topical imiquimod. Each donor presented with a new WHO grade 3 or 4 astrocytoma that tested IDH1-mutant and showed ATRX loss. The CDR3 contains 18 residues. Germline V gene data show CDR1 as MDHEN and CDR2 as SYDVKM. V shed 1 base, J shed 0 bases, and the junction held 6 bases outside the gene matches. As for this clone: Antigen: not known.

This table comes from immunoSEQ multiplex PCR, and its TCRdb copy is limited to in-frame clones, with some not included. Among 57,000 or so clones listed, less than 85% were seen once. The rearrangement links TRBV28 to TRBJ2-2, with 9 bases matching TRBD2. This receptor was taken from a man aged 25-45 years with glioma. Sequencing used PBMCs, obtained from a glioma patient whose treatment included an IDH1 peptide vaccine. The CDR3 reads CASSLYPSGASNTGELFF. CDR3 nucleotides: TGTGCCAGCAGTTTATATCCTAGCGGGGCCTCGAACACCGGGGAGCTGTTTTTT.